This T cell receptor (beta chain) was documented in a study of T cell repertoires in cytomegalovirus infection. Study at large: Researchers turned to recently identified HLA-C-restricted CMV epitopes as well as well-studied HLA-B-restricted ones. Findings and limits, study-wide: The ex vivo response was dominated by HLA-C-restricted CMV-specific TCR beta clonotypes.

J was trimmed by 3 bases and V by 3 bases; bases with no gene match: 7. The length of the CDR3 is 15 residues. From germline, CDR1 is ENHRY and CDR2 SYGVKD. Using its own MiXCR run on the reads, TCRdb lists one record per CDR3 protein. The sample has tens of thousands of distinct CDR3 sequences; under 55% are singletons. In the case of this clonotype: What it recognizes is unknown.

The sequence came from a human donor in good health (CMV status not recorded). Some clones in this sample may be carry-over from other donors' samples. The chain recombines TRBV10-3 with TRBJ2-7; TRBD2 agrees at 8 bases. Sample: CD8+ T cells from cultured PBMCs, taken from culture after CMV antigen stimulation. The CDR3 protein is CAISDQSGTSYEQYF. In DNA form, the CDR3 reads TGTGCCATCAGTGACCAATCCGGGACTAGCTACGAGCAGTACTTC.